These 28 T cell receptor beta chains were all obtained from the same sample, sequenced in a study of shared clonotypes between healthy human individuals. Sequencing used immunoSEQ multiplex PCR; TCRdb keeps in-frame clones, though not all of them. In the table there are roughly 700,000 clones, 74% of which are singletons. Sequencing was done on a sample of memory CD4+ T cells sorted from blood. The subset was: CD45RA-negative fraction. The origin of the receptors is a young woman in good health.

The V gene is TRBV6-1, the J gene TRBJ1-5; weak D call: TRBD1 (5 bases). V was cut by 4 bases and J by 6 bases, with 25 bases left in between. CDR3 length equals 18 residues. Germline V CDR1 and CDR2: MNHNS, SASEGT. CDR3 residues: CASSASNVRRVVGQPQHF. In nucleotides, the CDR3 is TGTGCCAGCAGTGCCTCTAACGTGCGCAGGGTTGTTGGTCAGCCCCAGCATTTT.

The CDR3 coding sequence is TGTGCCAGCAGCCGTTGGAATGAGCAGTTCTTC. Protein product: CASSRWNEQFF. V is TRBV7-9 and J is TRBJ2-1, with D uncertain. CDR1 is SEHNR, CDR2 FQNEAQ, per germline (reference sequence). The CDR3 is 11 residues long. The ends were cut back, 5 bases at V and 7 bases at J, with 6 bases in the middle.

This clone appeared a single time. The V and J genes are TRBV6-1 and TRBJ1-5, with D uncertain. The CDR3 runs 13 residues. Germline values: CDR1 MNHNS, CDR2 SASEGT. Trimming cost V 4 bases and J 4 bases, with 8 bases left between them. The CDR3 region is CASSGSDNQPQHF. CDR3 coding DNA: TGTGCCAGCAGTGGCTCGGATAATCAGCCCCAGCATTTT.

This clone appeared a few times. The chain carries TRBV25-1 and TRBJ1-3; tentative D call: TRBD1 (6 bases). CDR3 length: 15 amino acids. Germline-derived CDR1 and CDR2 are MGHDK and SYGVNS. Trimming stripped 1 base from V and 6 bases from J, with 13 bases between. CDR3: CASSEFRDKENTIYF. The CDR3 DNA reads TGTGCCAGCAGTGAATTTCGGGACAAGGAAAACACCATATATTTT.

The chain uses TRBV29-1 and TRBJ1-2, with TRBD1 matching over 8 bases. The junction had 3 bases not matched to a gene; V was cut back by 7 bases and J by 2 bases. The CDR3 has 12 residues. Germline V CDR1 and CDR2: SQVTM, ANQGSEA. The CDR3 bases are TGCAGCGCGGGACAGGCCAACTATGGCTACACCTTC. This gives the protein CSAGQANYGYTF.

This sequence joins TRBV7-2 and TRBJ1-2, with D perhaps TRBD1 (6 bases). This CDR3 spans 14 amino acids. Germline CDR1 SGHTA, CDR2 FQGNSA. With 4 bases removed from V and 2 bases from J, the gap between germline ends came to 11 bases. CDR3 region: CASSSGRGNYGYTF. The DNA of the CDR3 is TGTGCCAGCAGCTCTGGCAGGGGAAACTATGGCTACACCTTC.

The rearrangement joins TRBV5-1 to TRBJ2-3, with D perhaps given as TRBD1 or TRBD2 (6 bases each). CDR1 and CDR2 from the germline V gene are SGHRS and YFSETQ. The CDR3 consists of 15 residues. V shed 1 base and J shed 3 bases, with 12 bases lying between them. The CDR3 reads CASSLIGGWTDTQYF. CDR3 DNA: TGCGCCAGCAGCTTGATAGGGGGGTGGACAGATACGCAGTATTTT.

The chain recombines TRBV10-3 with TRBJ2-5; 9 bases are a match to TRBD2. The J call may be incorrect, as the DNA end agrees better with TRBJ2-7. CDR1 and CDR2 from the germline V gene are ENHRY and SYGVKD. This CDR3 has 14 amino acids. The CDR3 here is CAISESREGYEQYF. For the CDR3, the DNA is TGTGCCATCAGTGAGTCGCGGGAGGGCTACGAGCAGTACTTC.

The V and J genes are TRBV5-1 and TRBJ2-7; D gene ambiguous. Trimming pared 4 bases from V and 3 bases from J, leaving 11 bases between. The CDR3 contains 13 residues. CDR1 and CDR2 from the germline V gene are SGHRS and YFSETQ. The CDR3 DNA sequence: TGCGCCAGCAGCGTCGGGTCTTACTACGAGCAGTACTTC. Translated: CASSVGSYYEQYF.

The chain is built from TRBV9 and TRBJ2-5; 14 positions match TRBD2. The V gene end was trimmed by 3 bases and the J gene end by 6 bases; junction bases not matched to a gene: 7. The CDR3 consists of 16 residues. Germline V CDR1 and CDR2: SGDLS, YYNGEE. The CDR3 sequence: CASSAGLAGGLKTQYF. The CDR3 DNA reads TGTGCCAGCAGCGCAGGACTAGCGGGAGGTTTAAAGACCCAGTACTTC.

The chain links TRBV4-2 to TRBJ2-1; D is ambiguous. The CDR3 extends over 13 amino acids. V was trimmed by 0 bases and J by 8 bases, leaving 8 bases between them. Germline-derived CDR1 and CDR2 are LGHNA and YNFKEQ. The CDR3 reads CASSQDPSYEQFF. Here the CDR3 DNA reads TGTGCCAGCAGCCAAGATCCATCATATGAGCAGTTCTTC.

This rearrangement joins TRBV7-3 to TRBJ2-3; no reliable D call. The CDR3 is made up of 14 amino acids. Per germline, CDR1 SGHTA and CDR2 FQGTGA. V was clipped by 0 bases and J by 5 bases, with 9 bases between them. CDR3 DNA sequence: TGTGCCAGCAGCTTAACGACTGGGGAAGATACGCAGTATTTT. It codes for CASSLTTGEDTQYF.

On this clone itself: The same CDR3 also results from other DNA sequences found in this sample. The V and J genes are TRBV18 and TRBJ2-1, with a weak D call TRBD1 (5 bases). This CDR3 contains 15 residues. CDR1 and CDR2 from the germline V gene are KGHSH and LQKENI. The ends were cut back, 3 bases at V and 0 bases at J, with 9 bases in the middle. The CDR3: CASSPGTGSYNEQFF. DNA for the CDR3: TGTGCCAGCTCACCCGGCACAGGCTCCTACAATGAGCAGTTCTTC.

This clone has a single count. The chain recombines TRBV14 with TRBJ1-5; D is unresolved. V was pared by 1 base and J by 3 bases, with 10 bases between. The CDR3 loop spans 15 amino acids. The germline V gene has CDR1 SGHDN and CDR2 FVKESK. The chain's CDR3 is CASSQGGNPNQPQHF. In DNA, the CDR3 is TGTGCCAGCAGCCAAGGAGGGAACCCCAATCAGCCCCAGCATTTT. Variable domain in full (rest from reference TRBV14 and TRBJ1-5): EAGVTQFPSHSVIEKGQTVTLRCDPISGHDNLYWYRRVMGKEIKFLLHFVKESKQDESGMPNNRFLAERTGGTYSTLKVQPAELEDSGVYFCASSQGGNPNQPQHFGDGTRLSIL.

This chain uses TRBV19 with TRBJ2-3; D is possibly TRBD2 (6 bases). Germline lookup yields CDR1 LNHDA and CDR2 SQIVND (reference sequence). V lost 3 bases and J 4 bases, leaving 14 bases between the germline ends. The CDR3 is 15 residues long. The CDR3 DNA sequence: TGTGCCAGTAGTATCGGGACTCAACCGCCAGATACGCAGTATTTT. This codes for CASSIGTQPPDTQYF.

CDR3 nucleotide sequence: TGCGCCAGCAGCTACGGACAGGACGTGGATACGCAGTATTTT. It is translated as CASSYGQDVDTQYF. The chain links TRBV5-1 to TRBJ2-3; 7 bases line up with TRBD1. J gave up 6 bases and V 3 bases, and 7 bases lay outside the gene matches. The CDR3 extends over 14 amino acids. From germline, CDR1 is SGHRS and CDR2 YFSETQ. Full variable domain (rest looked up from reference TRBV5-1 and TRBJ2-3): KAGVTQTPRYLIKTRGQQVTLSCSPISGHRSVSWYQQTPGQGLQFLFEYFSETQRNKGNFPGRFSGRQFSNSRSEMNVSTLELGDSALYLCASSYGQDVDTQYFGPGTRLTVL.

The chain combines TRBV4-1 with TRBJ2-3; D is possibly TRBD2 (5 bases). Germline V CDR1 and CDR2: MGHRA, YSYEKL. The CDR3 extends over 12 amino acids. Trimming pared 3 bases from V and 9 bases from J, leaving 10 bases between. CDR3 sequence: CASSQTLGTQYF. The DNA for the CDR3 is TGCGCCAGCAGCCAGACACTAGGAACGCAGTATTTT.

The chain recombines TRBV2 with TRBJ2-2, with 10 bases that match TRBD2. The CDR3 totals 16 residues. Germline V gene data show CDR1 as SNHLY and CDR2 as FYNNEI. V dropped 6 bases and J dropped 1; count of bases not matched to a gene: 5. This CDR3 reads CASSPGLAENTGELFF. The CDR3 nucleotides read TGTGCCAGCAGCCCCGGACTAGCGGAGAACACCGGGGAGCTGTTTTTT.

This clone occurred many times. Within the sample, other DNA sequences also encode this same CDR3. This sequence joins TRBV5-4 and TRBJ2-3; D remains unclear. Germline values: CDR1 SGHNT, CDR2 YYREEE (reference sequence). The germline V and J ends were trimmed by 0 bases and 5 bases, with 13 bases remaining between them. The CDR3 loop spans 15 amino acids. CDR3 protein: CASSLVGQPGDTQYF. The CDR3 coding sequence is TGTGCCAGCAGCTTGGTCGGGCAACCAGGAGATACGCAGTATTTT.

This clone was detected a few times. The V call is TRBV28, the J call TRBJ2-4; no firm D call. V was cut by 11 bases and J by 1 base, with 12 bases left in between. The CDR3 is made up of 13 amino acids. CDR1 and CDR2 (germline): MDHEN, SYDVKM. CDR3 sequence: CAVPGKAKNIQYF. DNA of the CDR3: TGTGCCGTCCCTGGAAAGGCCAAAAACATTCAGTACTTC.

V and J are TRBV28 and TRBJ2-7, with 8 bases aligning to TRBD2. CDR1 MDHEN and CDR2 SYDVKM come from the germline V gene. V was pared by 6 bases and J by 2 bases, with 18 bases of the junction left unmatched. This CDR3 has 18 residues. CDR3 protein: CASSGRARSGMRAYEQYF. The CDR3 bases are TGTGCCAGCAGCGGCAGGGCCCGTAGCGGGATGAGGGCCTACGAGCAGTACTTC.

This clone was picked up a small number of times. This chain connects TRBV19 to TRBJ1-2, with 9 positions matching TRBD1. The V gene end was trimmed by 6 bases and the J gene end by 4 bases; junction bases not matched to a gene: 3. This CDR3 is 13 amino acids long. Germline V gene sequence: CDR1 LNHDA, CDR2 SQIVND (reference sequence). Here the CDR3 DNA reads TGTGCCAGTAGCTGGGACAGGGTCTATGGCTACACCTTC. Protein: CASSWDRVYGYTF.

The chain links TRBV18 to TRBJ2-2; 8 bases map to TRBD1. Germline V gene lookup returns CDR1 KGHSH and CDR2 LQKENI. The CDR3 is 16 amino acids. Trimming took 2 bases from V and 4 from J; bases not matched to a gene: 6. Here the CDR3 reads CASSPTLDRGTGELFF. The CDR3 DNA reads TGTGCCAGCTCACCAACTTTAGACAGGGGCACCGGGGAGCTGTTTTTT.

V is TRBV6-6 and J is TRBJ2-1; 8 bases fit TRBD1. CDR3 size: 16 residues. With 2 bases clipped from V and 7 bases from J, the junction kept 10 bases outside the gene matches. The germline gives CDR1 MNHNY, CDR2 SVGAGI (reference sequence). The CDR3 DNA sequence: TGTGCCAGCAGTTACCACGGCGGACAGGGAGAGAATGAGCAGTTCTTC. It specifies CASSYHGGQGENEQFF.

The rearrangement uses TRBV27 and TRBJ2-2, with D possibly TRBD2 on 6 matching bases. Trimming left V 3 bases short and J 3 bases short, with 11 bases between. The CDR3 covers 15 residues. The germline V gene encodes CDR1 MNHEY and CDR2 SMNVEV (reference sequence). The CDR3 sequence: CASSLRGLDTGELFF. The CDR3 bases are TGTGCCAGCAGTTTGCGGGGCTTGGACACCGGGGAGCTGTTTTTT.

The rearrangement uses TRBV19 and TRBJ2-7, with D possibly TRBD2 on 6 matching bases. Germline V gene data show CDR1 as LNHDA and CDR2 as SQIVND (reference sequence). Trimming shortened V by 3 bases and J by 3 bases, and 18 bases separated the two germline ends. This CDR3 is 16 amino acids long. The CDR3 is CASSIGPGLPFYEQYF. The CDR3 coding sequence is TGTGCCAGTAGTATCGGTCCGGGACTCCCCTTCTACGAGCAGTACTTC.

The chain joins TRBV6-5 to TRBJ2-7, with 11 bases that match TRBD2. This CDR3 region has 15 residues. Germline V lookup: CDR1 MNHEY, CDR2 SVGAGI. V shed 6 bases and J 1 base; nucleotides not matched to a gene: 5. CDR3 residues: CASRDLAGGSYEQYF. CDR3 coding DNA: TGTGCCAGCAGGGATCTAGCGGGAGGTTCCTACGAGCAGTACTTC.

The chain has TRBV7-9 and TRBJ2-7; TRBD2 matches at 9 bases. J gave up 12 bases and V 0 bases, and 12 bases lay outside the gene matches. This CDR3 is 15 amino acids long. Germline V gives CDR1 SEHNR, CDR2 FQNEAQ (reference sequence). The CDR3 sequence is CASSLAVGGRVSWYF. The CDR3 DNA reads as TGTGCCAGCAGCTTAGCTGTAGGCGGGAGGGTGTCATGGTACTTC.